The clone carrying this T cell receptor (beta chain) appeared many times. Via MiXCR, TCRdb re-called the reads, giving one row per CDR3 protein. Of some 350,000 distinct CDR3 sequences listed, 18% are singletons. This CDR3 region has 15 residues. CDR1 and CDR2 from the germline V gene are SGHVS and FQNEAQ. The V end lost 2 bases, the J end lost 2 bases, and 13 bases lay between the germline ends. This sample was included in a study of T cell repertoires in cytomegalovirus infection. The TCR was taken from a human donor in good health (CMV status not recorded). Some clones in this sample may be carry-over from other donors' samples. The sample taken for sequencing was PBMCs. This rearrangement joins TRBV7-8 to TRBJ2-7; tentatively, D is TRBD2 (6 bases). The CDR3, as DNA: TGTGCCAGCAGCTTAAGTGGCGGGATCACCTACGAGCAGTACTTC. Translated, it gives CASSLSGGITYEQYF.